Listed below are T cell receptor beta chains from one sample, sequenced in a study of T cell responses to AZD1222 COVID-19 vaccine. Sequencing was performed with immunoSEQ multiplex PCR; in TCRdb, only in-frame clones are kept and a portion is missing. The table has some 100,000 clones, roughly 87% seen once. Sequenced material: peripheral blood, taken on day 0 of AZD1222 vaccination. These receptor sequences come from an adult in good health. Both conserved end residues are part of each CDR3. The order of the fields is CDR3 length, V gene, clone size, J gene, D gene, CDR3 DNA, CDR3 protein. The D gene is left open where the match is weak. The size field is filled for only some rows; it gives once, few, many or a size class.

17	TRBV28	NA	TRBJ1-4	TRBD1	TGTGCCAGCAGTTCCTCCGGGACAGTCGCTACTAATGAAAAACTGTTTTTT	CASSSSGTVATNEKLFF
11	TRBV30	NA	TRBJ1-1	NA	TGTGCCTGGAAGAGGGAAACTGAAGCTTTCTTT	CAWKRETEAFF
14	TRBV5-1	NA	TRBJ1-1	NA	TGCGCCAGCAGCATCGCCGGGGGGAACACTGAAGCTTTCTTT	CASSIAGGNTEAFF
15	TRBV18	NA	TRBJ1-2	TRBD1	TGTGCCAGCTCACCATCAATCACAGGGGACTATGGCTACACCTTC	CASSPSITGDYGYTF
14	TRBV19	NA	TRBJ2-2	NA	TGTGCCAGTAGTTGGGGCGCGAACACCGGGGAGCTGTTTTTT	CASSWGANTGELFF
13	TRBV6-4	once	TRBJ1-4	TRBD1	TGTGCCGACAGGGGGCCACTTAATGAAAAACTGTTTTTT	CADRGPLNEKLFF
14	TRBV6-6	NA	TRBJ1-1	NA	TGTGCCAGCAGTAACGGGGGAGGGAACACTGAAGCTTTCTTT	CASSNGGGNTEAFF
18	TRBV2	NA	TRBJ2-3	TRBD1	TGTGCCAGCAGTGAATTTCCCTCGGGACAGGGGGCTGGAGATACGCAGTATTTT	CASSEFPSGQGAGDTQYF
11	TRBV24-1	NA	TRBJ2-7	NA	TGTGCCACCAGTGATGTCTACGAGCAGTACTTC	CATSDVYEQYF
15	TRBV7-2	NA	TRBJ1-2	TRBD1	TGTGCCAGCAGCTACTCAGGGGGCGCCAGCTATGGCTACACCTTC	CASSYSGGASYGYTF
15	TRBV27	NA	TRBJ2-7	TRBD2	TGTGCCAGCAGTTTATCGGCGGGGGATCCGGGAGAGCAGTACTTC	CASSLSAGDPGEQYF
15	TRBV18	once	TRBJ2-1	NA	TGTGCCAGCTCACCTTTGGCAGGTCTAGTCCATGAGCAGTTCTTC	CASSPLAGLVHEQFF
16	TRBV24-1	NA	TRBJ2-3	TRBD2	TGTGCCACCAGTGATTTGGGACTAGATAGCACAGATACGCAGTATTTT	CATSDLGLDSTDTQYF
14	TRBV24-1	NA	TRBJ1-1	NA	TGTGCCACCAGTGGAACGGGTATGAACACTGAAGCTTTCTTT	CATSGTGMNTEAFF
12	TRBV7-9	once	TRBJ1-2	NA	TGTGCCAGCAGCTCAGGGGTCTATGGCTACACCTTC	CASSSGVYGYTF
16	TRBV7-2	once	TRBJ1-2	TRBD1	TGTGCCAGCAGCACGTCCGGGACAGGGTATAACTATGGCTACACCTTC	CASSTSGTGYNYGYTF
13	TRBV10-2	NA	TRBJ1-5	NA	TGCGCCAGCAGAGGTTATAGCAATCAGCCCCAGCATTTT	CASRGYSNQPQHF
12	TRBV29-1	NA	TRBJ1-1	NA	TGCAGCGTTCTCGGGGTGAACACTGAAGCTTTCTTT	CSVLGVNTEAFF
14	TRBV18	NA	TRBJ2-7	TRBD2	TGTGCCAGCTCACCTGACCTAGCGGACTACGAGCAGTACTTC	CASSPDLADYEQYF
17	TRBV7-2	NA	TRBJ1-6	TRBD1	TGTGCCAGCAGCCCGAGGGGACAGGGGTTCAATAATTCACCCCTCCACTTT	CASSPRGQGFNNSPLHF
15	TRBV4-3	NA	TRBJ2-3	NA	TGCGCCAGCAGCCAAGGTCCTATCTTCACAGATACGCAGTATTTT	CASSQGPIFTDTQYF
10	TRBV28	NA	TRBJ2-2	NA	TGTGCCAGCAGTCACGGGGAGCTGTTTTTT	CASSHGELFF
15	TRBV28	once	TRBJ1-2	TRBD1	TGTGCCAGCAGTTTAATGGGGACAGGGTTGAATGGCTACACCTTC	CASSLMGTGLNGYTF
15	TRBV6-2/TRBV6-3	medium-sized	TRBJ1-6	TRBD1	TGTGCCAGCAGTCCGACAGGGGCCTCGAATTCACCCCTCCACTTT	CASSPTGASNSPLHF
14	TRBV6-5	NA	TRBJ2-3	NA	TGTGCCAGCAGTTACGCGAAGGCCGGAGATACGCAGTATTTT	CASSYAKAGDTQYF
17	TRBV27	NA	TRBJ2-7	NA	TGTGCCAGCAGTTTAAGGGGGATGGGGAACCCCCCCTACGAGCAGTACTTC	CASSLRGMGNPPYEQYF
16	TRBV25-1	NA	TRBJ1-1	NA	TGTGCCAGCAGTGAATCGATGGAGGATCTGAGGTCTGAAGCTTTCTTT	CASSESMEDLRSEAFF
16	TRBV5-4	NA	TRBJ2-5	NA	TGTGCCAGCAGCCCTGAAACAGGGAGTAAACAAGAGACCCAGTACTTC	CASSPETGSKQETQYF
16	TRBV9	NA	TRBJ1-6	NA	TGTGCCAGCAGCGTAGAGGGCCACCAAGGGAATTCACCCCTCCACTTT	CASSVEGHQGNSPLHF
15	TRBV5-1	NA	TRBJ1-5	TRBD1	TGCGCCAGCAGCCTGACAGGGGAAGCGAATCAGCCCCAGCATTTT	CASSLTGEANQPQHF
15	TRBV6-2/TRBV6-3	NA	TRBJ2-2	NA	TGTGCCAGCAGTTACGGTCATATTGGGACCGGGGAGCTGTTTTTT	CASSYGHIGTGELFF
16	TRBV4-2	NA	TRBJ2-6	TRBD2	TGTGCCAGCAGCCAAACTAGCGGGTCTGGGGCCAACGTCCTGACTTTC	CASSQTSGSGANVLTF
13	TRBV14	once	TRBJ1-1	NA	TGTGCCAGCAGCAACAGTAGGGGCACTGAAGCTTTCTTT	CASSNSRGTEAFF